The source of this TCR beta chain is a study of blood T cell repertoires in COVID-19. Clones were read by immunoSEQ multiplex PCR, and TCRdb kept only the in-frame ones, dropping some. Here the sample spans about 68,000 clones, over 80% being singletons. This clone was recorded once. Per the germline V gene, CDR1 is WNHNN and CDR2 is SYGVQD (reference sequence). The V gene lost 5 bases and the J gene lost 1 base, with 11 bases spanning the gap. This CDR3 is 14 amino acids long. The V call is TRBV10-1, the J call TRBJ1-1; possibly TRBD1 for D (6 bases). This sequence was found in a human donor in a cohort sampled during active COVID-19. The source material was peripheral blood. The CDR3 DNA is TGCGCCAGCAGTAATGGACAGCCGAACACTGAAGCTTTCTTT. This sequence encodes CASSNGQPNTEAFF.